The 26 T cell receptor beta chains below were found in one sample sequenced in a study of OX40 agonist ivuxolimab in advanced cancers. TCRdb's table, derived via immunoSEQ multiplex PCR, lists solely in-frame clones and lacks some. This table has 40,000 or so clones, 70% to 90% appearing once. The sample consisted of CD4+ or CD8+ T cells sorted from blood, taken in a trial of the OX40 agonist ivuxolimab. The receptors shown here come from an adult with an advanced solid tumor such as melanoma, head and neck, liver or kidney cancer.

V usage is TRBV6-5 and J usage is TRBJ1-1, with D unresolved. Germline values: CDR1 MNHEY, CDR2 SVGAGI. The CDR3 runs 15 residues. V dropped 6 bases and J dropped 1 base, with 15 bases sitting between them. CDR3 amino acids: CASRGLGAGNTEAFF. CDR3 sequence (DNA): TGTGCCAGCAGGGGGTTGGGCGCGGGGAACACTGAAGCTTTCTTT.

The chain employs TRBV5-4 and TRBJ2-7, with D unresolved. The CDR3 is 11 residues long. Germline V gene lookup returns CDR1 SGHNT and CDR2 YYREEE (reference sequence). Between the trimmed V and J ends, which lost 4 bases and 0 bases, there was a span of 2 bases. CDR3 amino acids: CASSDSYEQYF. CDR3 DNA sequence: TGTGCCAGCAGCGACTCCTACGAGCAGTACTTC.

V gene TRBV9 combines with J gene TRBJ2-7; D remains unclear. CDR1 and CDR2 (germline): SGDLS, YYNGEE. CDR3 length: 15 residues. V dropped 0 bases and J dropped 0 bases, with 10 bases sitting between them. The CDR3 region has the DNA TGTGCCAGCAGCGTAGAGTGGGGAAGCTCCTACGAGCAGTACTTC. Translated, it gives CASSVEWGSSYEQYF.

DNA of the CDR3: TGTGCCAGCAGAGACGACACCGGGGAGCTGTTTTTT. It is translated as CASRDDTGELFF. V is TRBV28 and J is TRBJ2-2; no reliable D call. This CDR3 region has 12 residues. V lost 6 bases and J lost 3, with 5 bases in between. The V gene's germline CDR1 is MDHEN and CDR2 SYDVKM.

The chain carries TRBV25-1 and TRBJ2-2, with D uncertain. Trimming took off 4 bases at V and 5 bases at J, with 14 bases between the two ends. CDR3 length equals 15 residues. Germline V gives CDR1 MGHDK, CDR2 SYGVNS. The CDR3, as DNA: TGTGCCAGCAGTGCCCCTCGTATGAGTACCGGGGAGCTGTTTTTT. Protein: CASSAPRMSTGELFF.

The chain links TRBV5-1 to TRBJ1-6; tentatively, D is TRBD1 (5 bases). From germline, CDR1 is SGHRS and CDR2 YFSETQ. The CDR3 sequence is 19 residues long. The germline V and J ends were trimmed by 4 bases and 7 bases, with 27 bases remaining between them. CDR3 nucleotide sequence: TGCGCCAGCAGCACCACCTTGACCGCGGGACCGACTGTAAATTCACCCCTCCACTTT. Translation: CASSTTLTAGPTVNSPLHF.

This chain joins TRBV14 and TRBJ2-7; no clear D. Germline loops: CDR1 SGHDN, CDR2 FVKESK. V was clipped by 3 bases and J by 0 bases, with 9 bases between them. The CDR3 contains 14 residues. This CDR3 is CASSQLFGSYEQYF. CDR3 bases: TGTGCCAGCAGCCAGCTTTTTGGCTCCTACGAGCAGTACTTC. Supplemented by reference TRBV14 and TRBJ2-7, the full variable domain reads EAGVTQFPSHSVIEKGQTVTLRCDPISGHDNLYWYRRVMGKEIKFLLHFVKESKQDESGMPNNRFLAERTGGTYSTLKVQPAELEDSGVYFCASSQLFGSYEQYFGPGTRLTVT.

This clone was counted a few times. The chain recombines TRBV4-1 with TRBJ2-3, with D possibly TRBD1 on 5 matching bases. The CDR3 covers 14 residues. Looked up from germline, CDR1 is MGHRA and CDR2 is YSYEKL. The V gene lost 2 bases and the J gene lost 0 bases, with 6 bases spanning the gap. CDR3 sequence (DNA): TGCGCCAGCAGCCAACCAGGGAGCACAGATACGCAGTATTTT. The encoded protein is CASSQPGSTDTQYF.

The CDR3 here is CASSRGVDGEQFF. The CDR3 DNA follows: TGTGCCAGCAGTCGCGGGGTGGACGGCGAGCAGTTCTTC. The J gene is TRBJ2-1, the V gene TRBV2; tentative D call: TRBD2 (6 bases). Trimming shortened V by 5 bases and J by 10 bases, and 15 bases separated the two germline ends. CDR3 size: 13 residues. From germline, CDR1 is SNHLY and CDR2 FYNNEI.

The chain is built from TRBV7-2 and TRBJ2-6; D gene unclear. Between the trimmed V and J ends, which lost 1 base and 0 bases, there was a span of 7 bases. Germline-derived CDR1 and CDR2 are SGHTA and FQGNSA. This CDR3 spans 16 amino acids. The CDR3 region is CASSLGEYSGANVLTF. The CDR3 nucleotides are TGTGCCAGCAGCTTAGGGGAATACTCTGGGGCCAACGTCCTGACTTTC.

The CDR3 protein is CASSQEASGLQETQYF. As DNA, the CDR3 is TGTGCCAGTTCCCAGGAGGCTAGCGGGCTCCAAGAGACCCAGTACTTC. J is TRBJ2-5 and V is TRBV19, with 8 bases fitting TRBD2. With V trimmed by 8 bases and J by 1 base, 12 bases remained unmatched. This CDR3 is 16 amino acids long. CDR1 and CDR2 (germline): LNHDA, SQIVND (reference sequence).

The J gene is TRBJ1-6, the V gene TRBV6-5, with D maybe TRBD1 (5 bases). The CDR3 spans 15 residues. Per germline, CDR1 MNHEY and CDR2 SVGAGI. The germline V and J ends were trimmed by 6 bases and 7 bases, with 16 bases remaining between them. This CDR3 reads CASSPMGGGNSPLHF. The CDR3 bases are TGTGCCAGCAGCCCGATGGGGGGAGGAAATTCACCCCTCCACTTT.

This clone was counted ten times or more. J is TRBJ2-1 and V is TRBV13; 7 bases fit TRBD2. The J segment lost 6 bases and the V segment lost 2 bases, leaving 7 bases of the junction unmatched. The germline V gene encodes CDR1 PRHDT and CDR2 FYEKMQ (reference sequence). This CDR3 region has 15 residues. CDR3 sequence: CASSLIQGGGNEQFF. The CDR3 DNA reads as TGTGCCAGCAGCTTAATTCAGGGCGGGGGCAATGAGCAGTTCTTC.

J is TRBJ1-4 and V is TRBV9; 8 nucleotides match TRBD1. Losses at the gene ends were 4 bases for V and 8 bases for J; bases not matched to a gene: 4. This CDR3 contains 13 residues. CDR1 SGDLS and CDR2 YYNGEE come from the germline V gene. In nucleotides, the CDR3 is TGTGCCAGCAGCCTAAGGACAGGGGAAAAACTGTTTTTT. Its protein product is CASSLRTGEKLFF.

The chain joins TRBV5-1 to TRBJ1-4; a possible D gene is TRBD1 (5 bases). Germline V gives CDR1 SGHRS, CDR2 YFSETQ. The CDR3 runs to 15 residues. Trimming pared 4 bases from V and 8 bases from J, leaving 18 bases between. CDR3 sequence reads: CASSSSGTAWEKLFF. The CDR3 DNA reads as TGCGCCAGCAGCAGCTCCGGGACGGCCTGGGAAAAACTGTTTTTT. The variable domain in full, completed from reference TRBV5-1 and TRBJ1-4, reads KAGVTQTPRYLIKTRGQQVTLSCSPISGHRSVSWYQQTPGQGLQFLFEYFSETQRNKGNFPGRFSGRQFSNSRSEMNVSTLELGDSALYLCASSSSGTAWEKLFFGSGTQLSVL.

The rearrangement joins TRBV10-3 to TRBJ2-3; no clear D. Germline loops: CDR1 ENHRY, CDR2 SYGVKD. The CDR3 has 12 amino acids. The V and J ends lost 2 bases and 4 bases respectively, with 4 bases between them. The CDR3 region is CAISEGADTQYF. The CDR3 DNA is TGTGCCATCAGTGAGGGGGCAGATACGCAGTATTTT.

V usage is TRBV6-6 and J usage is TRBJ2-5, with D uncertain. The germline CDR1 and CDR2 sequences are MNHNY and SVGAGI (reference sequence). With 0 bases removed from V and 0 bases from J, the gap between germline ends came to 8 bases. The length of the CDR3 is 15 residues. In DNA form, the CDR3 reads TGTGCCAGCAGTTACTCGAAACTAAACCAAGAGACCCAGTACTTC. Protein product: CASSYSKLNQETQYF.

The chain is built from TRBV5-1 and TRBJ2-7; 10 bases match TRBD2. Trimming removed 1 base from V and 4 bases from J; junction bases left unmatched: 5. CDR3 length: 15 amino acids. From germline, CDR1 is SGHRS and CDR2 YFSETQ. CDR3 region: CASSLSTAGGYEQYF. CDR3 sequence (DNA): TGCGCCAGCAGCTTGTCCACAGCGGGGGGGTACGAGCAGTACTTC.

There are many counts of this clone. This rearrangement joins TRBV4-2 to TRBJ2-1; the match to TRBD2 covers 9 bases. The length of the CDR3 is 15 residues. In germline, CDR1 is LGHNA, CDR2 YNFKEQ. V shed 5 bases, J shed 8 bases, and the junction held 10 bases outside the gene matches. This CDR3 is CASSLWGSGSDEQFF. CDR3 sequence (DNA): TGTGCCAGCAGCTTATGGGGTAGCGGGAGTGATGAGCAGTTCTTC.

The chain uses TRBV28 and TRBJ2-7, with D possibly being TRBD1 (7 bases). The CDR3 consists of 15 residues. V was shortened by 1 base and J by 5 bases, with 15 bases between the two germline ends. Germline values: CDR1 MDHEN, CDR2 SYDVKM. This CDR3 reads CASSLSVRGADEQYF. The CDR3 coding sequence is TGTGCCAGCAGTTTATCAGTCAGGGGGGCAGACGAGCAGTACTTC. Full variable domain (missing parts from reference TRBV28 and TRBJ2-7): DVKVTQSSRYLVKRTGEKVFLECVQDMDHENMFWYRQDPGLGLRLIYFSYDVKMKEKGDIPEGYSVSREKKERFSLILESASTNQTSMYLCASSLSVRGADEQYFGPGTRLTVT.

The chain employs TRBV19 and TRBJ1-6; D gene ambiguous. From germline, CDR1 is LNHDA and CDR2 SQIVND (reference sequence). The CDR3 covers 15 residues. Trimming left V 7 bases short and J 5 bases short, with 15 bases between. DNA of the CDR3: TGTGCCAGTACAACTACGTGGCAGAATAATTCACCCCTCCACTTT. It encodes CASTTTWQNNSPLHF.

V is TRBV5-1 and J is TRBJ1-1; D unclear. This CDR3 contains 14 residues. CDR1 and CDR2 from the germline V gene are SGHRS and YFSETQ. V was cut by 0 bases and J by 6 bases, with 12 bases left in between. The CDR3 protein is CASSLAITAPEAFF. The DNA of the CDR3 is TGCGCCAGCAGCTTGGCCATAACAGCCCCTGAAGCTTTCTTT.

V usage is TRBV13 and J usage is TRBJ2-7; 10 positions agree with TRBD2. Trimming at V came to 8 bases and at J to 4 bases, leaving 8 bases not matched to a gene. The germline CDR1 and CDR2 sequences are PRHDT and FYEKMQ (reference sequence). This CDR3 contains 14 residues. The CDR3 spells CASRLAGDTYEQYF. DNA for the CDR3: TGTGCCAGCCGTCTAGCGGGAGACACTTACGAGCAGTACTTC. Complete variable domain (other parts from reference TRBV13 and TRBJ2-7): AAGVIQSPRHLIKEKRETATLKCYPIPRHDTVYWYQQGPGQDPQFLISFYEKMQSDKGSIPDRFSAQQFSDYHSELNMSSLELGDSALYFCASRLAGDTYEQYFGPGTRLTVT.

This clone has just a few counts. V is TRBV29-1 and J is TRBJ2-1; TRBD2 matches 12 bases. Trimming at V came to 4 bases and at J to 5 bases, leaving 0 bases not matched to a gene. Germline CDR1 and CDR2: SQVTM and ANQGSEA. There are 13 residues in the CDR3. CDR3 amino acids: CSVASGRDNEQFF. CDR3 nucleotide sequence: TGCAGCGTTGCTAGCGGGAGGGACAATGAGCAGTTCTTC.

The chain uses TRBV29-1 and TRBJ2-7; 13 bases line up with TRBD2. From germline, CDR1 is SQVTM and CDR2 ANQGSEA. The CDR3 has 13 residues. The ends lost 6 bases at V and 3 bases at J; junction bases unmatched: 2. CDR3 nucleotide sequence: TGCAGCGTCCGGACTAGCGGGAGCTACGAGCAGTACTTC. As protein: CSVRTSGSYEQYF.

This chain uses TRBV11-3 with TRBJ2-1; 8 bases fit TRBD1. The CDR3 totals 17 residues. CDR1 and CDR2 (germline): SGHNT, YENEEA. Trimming at V came to 0 bases and at J to 4 bases, leaving 8 bases not matched to a gene. Here the CDR3 DNA reads TGTGCCAGCAGCTTAGACTCAGCCAGGGGGCCTTACAATGAGCAGTTCTTC. Residues: CASSLDSARGPYNEQFF.